The clone carrying this TCR beta chain was detected only a few times. Antigen specificity is unknown. This record belongs to a study of cytomegalovirus exposure and HLA in healthy donors. This CDR3 comprises 15 residues. V lost 4 bases and J lost 4; bases outside the gene matches: 7. Germline V gene lookup returns CDR1 SGHNT and CDR2 YYREEE (reference sequence). Study-wide results and limits: Within an earlier analysis, most TCR beta V segments proved productive either about 90% or about 30% of the time.

The PCR had 60 Vbeta and 13 Jbeta primers. The table came from immunoSEQ multiplex PCR; TCRdb's copy has only in-frame clones and leaves some out. The sample lists about 180,000 clones, about three quarters seen once, with around 3.4% in the top ten. The chain has TRBV5-4 and TRBJ2-3; 9 positions agree with TRBD1. This TCR derives from a woman in her sixties in good health and CMV-seropositive. Sequenced input: PBMCs. The CDR3 nucleotides read TGTGCCAGCAGCCCTAACAGGGGGCTGGCAGATACGCAGTATTTT. Protein: CASSPNRGLADTQYF.